This T cell receptor beta chain was profiled in a study of PD-L1 blockade in urothelial cancer. Time point indicated: pretreatment peripheral blood. CDR1 is MNHNS and CDR2 is SASEGT in the germline V gene. Germline trimming cut 10 bases from V and 4 bases from J; bases unmatched to any gene: 16. The CDR3 extends over 15 amino acids. Every PCR received spiked-in synthetic TCR analog templates. Assay: immunoSEQ multiplex PCR; the TCRdb copy retains only in-frame clones and omits some. The table has around 100,000 clones, around 90% seen once. This sequence originates from a man aged 55 to 70 with urothelial cancer. Sequenced here: PBMCs, sampled around atezolizumab (anti-PD-L1) treatment. This chain uses TRBV6-1 with TRBJ2-7; 7 bases align to TRBD1. The CDR3 sequence: CAIRRARGGAYEQYF. DNA for the CDR3: TGTGCCATCCGGCGGGCGCGAGGGGGCGCGTACGAGCAGTACTTC.